The 7 T cell receptor beta chains listed next were all sequenced from one sample in a study of glioma-infiltrating T cells listed by TCRdb under 2016. Sequencing was performed on an Illumina MiSeq. The iRepertoire nested amplicon-rescue multiplex PCR (arm-PCR) platform was used to amplify TCR alpha and beta CDR3 regions from RNA. TCRdb redid the processing of the public reads, applying fastp at Q25 and MiXCR, and retained in-frame beta chains. Every entry covers one CDR3 protein and lists the most common genes and DNA from its rows. Present in this sample are 93,000 or so distinct CDR3 sequences, less than 30% of which were seen just once. 40% to 55% of the sample is held by the ten biggest clonotypes. Material for sequencing was glioma tissue, nonneoplastic brain tissue, or PBMCs (not recorded which). The receptors stem from a human donor with low-grade glioma or glioblastoma, undergoing nonglioma brain surgery, or in good health (not recorded which).

This clonotype was counted at least ten times. The V gene is TRBV12-3 or TRBV12-4, the J gene TRBJ2-1; 9 bases line up with TRBD1. The CDR3 is 14 amino acids. V shed 6 bases and J 5 bases; nucleotides not matched to a gene: 5. CDR3 sequence: CASRGTGSDNEQFF. The CDR3 nucleotides read TGTGCCAGCAGAGGGACAGGGAGTGACAATGAGCAGTTCTTC.

Concerning this clonotype itself: This sequence may be a read error, since a much larger clone differs from it by one base. V and J are TRBV2 and TRBJ2-1; a possible D gene is TRBD2 (6 bases). Trimming removed 4 bases from V and 5 bases from J, with 12 bases in between. CDR1 SNHLY and CDR2 FYNNEI come from the germline V gene. This CDR3 region has 14 residues. The CDR3, as DNA: TGTGCCAGCAGTGCCCCTAGCGCCCACAATGAGCAGTTCTTC. The encoded protein is CASSAPSAHNEQFF.

The table lists this clonotype with a count of one. A single base separates this from a much larger clone, so it may be a read error. This chain joins TRBV7-2 and TRBJ1-1, with 8 nucleotides matching TRBD1. V shed 5 bases, J shed 2 bases, and the junction held 13 bases outside the gene matches. The CDR3 is 17 amino acids. Germline V gives CDR1 SGHTA, CDR2 FQGNSA. For the CDR3, the DNA is TGTGCCAGCAGCGACGGCCGAGGGACAGGAAGAAACACTGAAGCTTTCTTT. This sequence encodes CASSDGRGTGRNTEAFF.

The chain links TRBV29-1 to TRBJ2-5, with a weak D call TRBD2 (5 bases). Looked up from germline, CDR1 is SQVTM and CDR2 is ANQGSEA. V was pared by 2 bases and J by 5 bases, with 9 bases between. The length of the CDR3 is 12 residues. Here the CDR3 reads CSVELDSETQYF. CDR3 in DNA: TGCAGCGTTGAACTGGACTCCGAGACCCAGTACTTC.

This clonotype appeared many times. The chain couples TRBV6-1 to TRBJ2-7; 10 positions match TRBD1. The V gene's germline CDR1 is MNHNS and CDR2 SASEGT. The junction had 9 bases not matched to a gene; V was cut back by 6 bases and J by 7 bases. The CDR3 extends over 14 amino acids. CDR3 amino acids: CASRGRQGAGEQYF. For the CDR3, the DNA is TGTGCCAGCAGAGGTCGACAGGGGGCGGGAGAGCAGTACTTC.

There are a few counts of this clonotype. V usage is TRBV2 and J usage is TRBJ2-3; tentatively, D is TRBD1 or TRBD2 (5 bases each). Trimming cost V 4 bases and J 0 bases, with 11 bases left between them. Germline assignment: CDR1 SNHLY and CDR2 FYNNEI. This CDR3 comprises 15 residues. In DNA form, the CDR3 reads TGTGCCAGCAGTGGAATAGGGACCAGCACAGATACGCAGTATTTT. Residues: CASSGIGTSTDTQYF. Full variable domain (missing parts from reference TRBV2 and TRBJ2-3): EPEVTQTPSHQVTQMGQEVILRCVPISNHLYFYWYRQILGQKVEFLVSFYNNEISEKSEIFDDQFSVERPDGSNFTLKIRSTKLEDSAMYFCASSGIGTSTDTQYFGPGTRLTVL.

This clonotype has more than one count but fewer than ten. The chain employs TRBV5-4 and TRBJ1-4, with TRBD1 matching over 10 bases. Germline V gene lookup returns CDR1 SGHNT and CDR2 YYREEE (reference sequence). The CDR3 spans 15 residues. With 0 bases clipped from V and 6 bases from J, the junction kept 2 bases outside the gene matches. CDR3 nucleotides: TGTGCCAGCAGCTTGGGGGGACAGGGGTATGAAAAACTGTTTTTT. Translating it yields CASSLGGQGYEKLFF.